This TCR beta chain was observed in a study of monozygotic twins with inflammatory bowel disease. The length of the CDR3 is 17 residues. Germline CDR1 is MDHEN and CDR2 is SYDVKM. TCRdb reprocessed the 5' RACE reads and reports one entry per CDR3 protein, with no DNA. This repertoire includes about 330,000 distinct CDR3 sequences. The TCR sequence derives from a human donor with ulcerative colitis or Crohn's disease, or a healthy co-twin of an affected twin (not recorded which). The chain joins TRBV28 to TRBJ2-7; no DNA is available, so the TRBD1 call from TCRdb remains unchecked. Sequenced input: blood. This CDR3 is CASSFTGGLIGSYEQYF.